One sample yielded the 4 T cell receptor beta chains listed below, sequenced in a study of human T cells and chemical hapten exposure. Regarding time point: pre-sensitization, week 0. The treatment denotes: therapeutic diphenylcyclopropenone sensitization with weekly scalp DPC. TCRdb called the RACE reads again in MiXCR, with one record for every CDR3 protein. The sample has 65,000 to 90,000 distinct CDR3 sequences; around 15% are singletons. Sequencing was performed on whole blood, taken in connection with sensitization to the hapten diphenylcyclopropenone (DPC). These receptors were obtained from a woman in her forties or fifties with alopecia areata. Some clones in this sample may be carry-over from other donors' samples.

The rearrangement links TRBV13 to TRBJ2-5; the D gene is possibly TRBD2 (5 bases). V lost 8 bases to trimming and J lost 2 bases, with 15 bases between them. Germline lookup yields CDR1 PRHDT and CDR2 FYEKMQ (reference sequence). There are 14 residues in the CDR3. CDR3 DNA: TGTGCCAGCGAGAGGCTAGGAGGACAAGAGACCCAGTACTTC. Amino acids: CASERLGGQETQYF. The whole variable domain, filled in from reference TRBV13 and TRBJ2-5, reads AAGVIQSPRHLIKEKRETATLKCYPIPRHDTVYWYQQGPGQDPQFLISFYEKMQSDKGSIPDRFSAQQFSDYHSELNMSSLELGDSALYFCASERLGGQETQYFGPGTRLLVL.

This clonotype was observed a handful of times. The chain couples TRBV3-1 to TRBJ2-7, with 9 bases fitting TRBD1. With V trimmed by 4 bases and J by 2 bases, 3 bases remained unmatched. Germline lookup yields CDR1 LGHDT and CDR2 YNNKEL (reference sequence). The CDR3 runs to 14 residues. CDR3 sequence: CASSRGDRAYEQYF. CDR3 sequence (DNA): TGTGCCAGCAGCCGAGGGGACAGGGCCTACGAGCAGTACTTC.

There are many counts of this clonotype. V gene TRBV7-6 combines with J gene TRBJ2-5, with D hard to call. This CDR3 contains 11 residues. CDR1 is SGHVS, CDR2 FNYEAQ, per germline. Trimming pared 5 bases from V and 0 bases from J, leaving 1 base between. The CDR3 nucleotides read TGTGCCAGCAGCAACCAAGAGACCCAGTACTTC. Translated: CASSNQETQYF.

V is TRBV5-6 and J is TRBJ2-1; the match to TRBD1 covers 10 bases. The CDR3 is made up of 16 amino acids. Germline loops: CDR1 SGHDT, CDR2 YYEEEE. The ends lost 4 bases at V and 7 bases at J; junction bases unmatched: 11. In nucleotides, the CDR3 is TGTGCCAGCAGCATACAATGGACAGGGGGTAAAAATGAGCAGTTCTTC. Translated, it gives CASSIQWTGGKNEQFF.